These T cell receptor beta chains were read from a single sample in a study of a mutant IDH1 vaccine in newly diagnosed glioma. The method was immunoSEQ multiplex PCR; TCRdb's version includes in-frame clones alone and lacks a portion of them. The sample carries about 38,000 clones, around 78% recorded once. These TCRs' antigens remain unknown. The sample in question was PBMCs, obtained from a glioma patient whose treatment included an IDH1 peptide vaccine. These TCRs come from a man aged 40-49 years with glioma. The CDR3 runs from the conserved cysteine through the conserved F or W. A D gene is named only where the DNA matches it firmly. Rows may omit the clone size; those that give it use once, few, many or a size class.

>NA|TRBJ2-2|NA|TRBV19
CASSITADRRGELFF
TGTGCCAGTAGCATTACCGCGGACCGGCGGGGGGAGCTGTTTTTT
>NA|TRBJ2-6|NA|TRBV30
CAWDWSSGANVLTF
TGTGCCTGGGACTGGAGCTCTGGGGCCAACGTCCTGACTTTC
>NA|TRBJ1-6|NA|TRBV6-6
CASSRDAKLYNSPLHF
TGTGCCAGCAGTCGGGACGCCAAACTCTATAATTCACCCCTCCACTTT
>NA|TRBJ1-1|NA|TRBV20-1
CSALLGEAAFF
TGCAGTGCATTGTTGGGGGAAGCAGCTTTCTTT
>NA|TRBJ2-6|NA|TRBV19
CASSTDLRASGANVLTF
TGTGCCAGTAGTACGGACCTCAGGGCGTCTGGGGCCAACGTCCTGACTTTC
>NA|TRBJ1-3|NA|TRBV7-8
CASRERGTGNTIYF
TGTGCCAGCAGGGAAAGGGGTACTGGAAACACCATATATTTT
>NA|TRBJ1-1|NA|TRBV5-1
CASSRQDMNTEAFF
TGCGCCAGCAGCCGACAGGACATGAACACTGAAGCTTTCTTT
>NA|TRBJ2-7|TRBD2|TRBV19
CASSIGPSGYEQYF
TGTGCCAGTAGTATAGGCCCTAGCGGCTACGAGCAGTACTTC
>NA|TRBJ2-2|TRBD1|TRBV5-1
CASSTNGQVGLFF
TGCGCCAGCAGCACCAATGGACAGGTGGGGCTGTTTTTT
>NA|TRBJ2-7|NA|TRBV2
CASSVTEPYEQYF
TGTGCCAGCAGTGTGACAGAGCCCTACGAGCAGTACTTC
>once|TRBJ2-3|NA|TRBV30
CAWSGGQDTQYF
TGTGCCTGGAGCGGGGGTCAAGATACGCAGTATTTT
>NA|TRBJ1-5|TRBD1|TRBV10-2
CASREDRGNNQPQHF
TGCGCCAGCAGGGAGGACAGGGGGAACAATCAGCCCCAGCATTTT
>NA|TRBJ2-5|TRBD2|TRBV7-2
CASSLAGYQETQYF
TGTGCCAGCAGCCTAGCGGGGTACCAAGAGACCCAGTACTTC
>NA|TRBJ2-5|TRBD1|TRBV2
CASSGDRAVSGTQYF
TGTGCCAGCAGTGGTGACAGGGCGGTGTCAGGGACCCAGTACTTC
>few|TRBJ2-2|NA|TRBV2
CASSDGSAGTGELFF
TGTGCCAGCAGTGATGGAAGTGCCGGGACCGGGGAGCTGTTTTTT
>NA|TRBJ2-4|NA|TRBV10-3
CAINAAPENIQYF
TGTGCCATCAATGCGGCGCCCGAAAACATTCAGTACTTC
>NA|TRBJ1-4|NA|TRBV2
CASSSYTNEKLFF
TGTGCCAGCAGTAGTTATACTAATGAAAAACTGTTTTTT
>NA|TRBJ2-3|NA|TRBV7-2
CASSLGAPTDTQYF
TGTGCCAGCAGCTTAGGGGCGCCCACAGATACGCAGTATTTT
>NA|TRBJ2-3|NA|TRBV25-1
CASSGQSTDTQYF
TGTGCCAGCAGTGGACAGAGCACAGATACGCAGTATTTT
>NA|TRBJ2-7|NA|TRBV5-6
CASSQGPREQYF
TGTGCCAGCAGTCAGGGCCCCCGGGAGCAGTACTTC
>few|TRBJ1-1|NA|TRBV27
CASARQMNTEAFF
TGTGCCAGCGCTAGACAGATGAACACTGAAGCTTTCTTT
>few|TRBJ1-1|NA|TRBV5-6
CASSWGTLMNTEAFF
TGTGCCAGCAGCTGGGGGACCCTCATGAACACTGAAGCTTTCTTT
>NA|TRBJ2-2|TRBD1|TRBV7-2
CASSPRTGNTGELFF
TGTGCCAGCAGTCCCCGGACAGGCAACACCGGGGAGCTGTTTTTT
>NA|TRBJ2-3|TRBD2|TRBV27
CASSPGLAGHTQYF
TGTGCCAGCAGTCCCGGACTAGCGGGGCATACGCAGTATTTT
>NA|TRBJ2-7|NA|TRBV7-9
CASGRGLLAYEQYF
TGTGCCAGCGGACGGGGGCTGCTCGCCTACGAGCAGTACTTC
>NA|TRBJ2-7|TRBD2|TRBV6-1
CASSGLAGGEQYF
TGTGCCAGCAGTGGGCTAGCGGGGGGCGAGCAGTACTTC
>NA|TRBJ2-2|NA|TRBV30
CAWSTGVGTGELFF
TGTGCCTGGAGTACTGGCGTAGGCACCGGGGAGCTGTTTTTT
>NA|TRBJ2-7|NA|TRBV20-1
CSAVMAYEQYF
TGCAGTGCTGTGATGGCCTACGAGCAGTACTTC
>NA|TRBJ1-5|NA|TRBV5-8
CASTPGGRANQPQHF
TGTGCCAGCACCCCGGGGGGGCGGGCGAATCAGCCCCAGCATTTT
>NA|TRBJ1-3|NA|TRBV18
CASSPGRTASGNTIYF
TGTGCCAGCTCACCCGGACGGACTGCCTCTGGAAACACCATATATTTT
>NA|TRBJ2-3|NA|TRBV29-1
CSGQLVGTSTDTQYF
TGCAGCGGCCAGCTAGTGGGGACTAGCACAGATACGCAGTATTTT
>NA|TRBJ1-6|TRBD1|TRBV2
CASSESPTGGARSSPLHF
TGTGCCAGCAGTGAATCCCCTACAGGGGGCGCCCGGAGTTCACCCCTCCACTTT
>NA|TRBJ1-6|NA|TRBV19
CASSVGPGINSPLHF
TGTGCCAGTAGCGTAGGACCAGGAATTAATTCACCCCTCCACTTT
>NA|TRBJ2-7|TRBD1|TRBV5-1
CASTRQGGNYEQYF
TGCGCCAGCACCCGACAGGGGGGAAACTACGAGCAGTACTTC
>NA|TRBJ1-1|TRBD1|TRBV7-9
CASSPDRGGARDTEAFF
TGTGCCAGCAGCCCGGACAGGGGAGGGGCTAGGGACACTGAAGCTTTCTTT
>NA|TRBJ1-5|NA|TRBV23-1
CASSQSEPVSNQPQHF
TGCGCCAGCAGTCAATCGGAGCCAGTTAGCAATCAGCCCCAGCATTTT
>NA|TRBJ2-1|NA|TRBV4-1
CASSQPPGGTSLYNEQFF
TGCGCCAGCAGCCAGCCGCCAGGCGGGACTTCTCTTTACAATGAGCAGTTCTTC
>medium-sized|TRBJ2-1|NA|TRBV5-6
CASSRTSTEQFF
TGTGCCAGCAGCCGAACTAGCACTGAGCAGTTCTTC
>NA|TRBJ2-2|NA|TRBV30
CAWSFQAGELFF
TGTGCCTGGAGTTTCCAGGCCGGGGAGCTGTTTTTT
>NA|TRBJ2-7|TRBD2|TRBV5-3
CAKTGLAVPSYEQYF
TGTGCCAAAACGGGACTAGCGGTCCCCTCCTACGAGCAGTACTTC
>NA|TRBJ2-7|TRBD1|TRBV19
CASSLPGGGRYEQYF
TGTGCCAGTAGTCTCCCAGGGGGTGGACGGTACGAGCAGTACTTC
>once|TRBJ1-6|NA|TRBV14
CASSQVTGGYSPLHF
TGTGCCAGCAGCCAAGTGACCGGTGGTTATTCACCCCTCCACTTT
>NA|TRBJ2-2|NA|TRBV21-1
CASSKVPGIRENTGELFF
TGTGCCAGCAGCAAAGTTCCGGGGATTAGGGAAAACACCGGGGAGCTGTTTTTT
>few|TRBJ1-5|NA|TRBV18
CASSPPGGAHQPQHF
TGTGCCAGCTCACCACCTGGAGGGGCTCATCAGCCCCAGCATTTT
>NA|TRBJ2-7|TRBD2|TRBV6-5
CASTTGTAGSSEQYF
TGTGCCAGCACCACGGGTACAGCGGGGTCCTCCGAGCAGTACTTC
>NA|TRBJ1-2|TRBD1|TRBV6-1
CASRQQGGPNYGYTF
TGTGCCAGCAGGCAACAGGGGGGACCTAACTATGGCTACACCTTC
>NA|TRBJ1-1|TRBD1|TRBV15
CATSQDRVVGEEAFF
TGTGCCACCAGCCAGGACAGGGTCGTGGGTGAGGAAGCTTTCTTT
>NA|TRBJ1-6|NA|TRBV7-9
CASSLAWGSPLHF
TGTGCCAGCAGCTTAGCGTGGGGTAGCCCCCTCCACTTT
>NA|TRBJ2-7|NA|TRBV6-5
CASRSHYEQYF
TGTGCCAGCAGATCACACTACGAGCAGTACTTC
>NA|TRBJ1-2|NA|TRBV6-1
CASNMDSIYGYTF
TGTGCCAGCAATATGGACAGTATTTATGGCTACACCTTC
>once|TRBJ1-1|NA|TRBV5-1
CASSLVVGGTEAFF
TGCGCCAGCAGCCTGGTGGTGGGAGGCACTGAAGCTTTCTTT
>once|TRBJ2-3|TRBD1|TRBV29-1
CSVEGTGLDTQYF
TGCAGCGTTGAAGGGACAGGGCTTGATACGCAGTATTTT
>NA|TRBJ1-1|NA|TRBV6-5
CASSSHGANTEAFF
TGTGCCAGCAGTTCCCACGGGGCTAACACTGAAGCTTTCTTT
>NA|TRBJ2-7|NA|TRBV9
CASSVGVGGSYEQYF
TGTGCCAGCAGCGTAGGAGTAGGGGGCTCCTACGAGCAGTACTTC
>NA|TRBJ1-3|NA|TRBV4-1
CASSQDSRRETGNTIYF
TGCGCCAGCAGCCAAGATTCCAGGAGAGAAACTGGAAACACCATATATTTT
>few|TRBJ1-4|TRBD1|TRBV2
CASGDGTGNEKLFF
TGTGCCAGCGGCGACGGGACAGGGAATGAAAAACTGTTTTTT
>NA|TRBJ2-2|NA|TRBV25-1
CASSEGGYNTGELFF
TGTGCCAGCAGTGAAGGGGGATACAACACCGGGGAGCTGTTTTTT